This T cell receptor (beta chain) was recovered during a study of shared clonotypes between healthy human individuals. Turning to the study itself: Per-donor plates numbered three CD4 naive, three CD4 memory, two CD8 naive and one CD8 memory.

CDR1 is SGHDN and CDR2 is FVKESK in the germline V gene. CDR3 length equals 17 residues. Germline trimming cut 4 bases from V and 1 base from J; bases unmatched to any gene: 6. Sorted subsets were amplified in replicate PCRs using approximately 0.2 ug DNA, tens of thousands of T cell genomes. Assay used: immunoSEQ multiplex PCR; TCRdb lists only in-frame clones, some missing. The table lists 2,500,000 or so clones, 93% of them singletons. Subsets obtained from CD4+ cells comprised CD45RA+ naive and CD45RA-negative memory cells. The rearrangement joins TRBV14 to TRBJ2-5, with 13 bases fitting TRBD2. The sequencing sample was made of naive CD4+ T cells from PBMCs. The subset was: CD45RA+ positively selected. This clonotype originated in a man younger than 35 in good health. Some clones in this sample may be carry-over from other donors' samples. The CDR3 DNA is TGTGCCAGCAGCCCGGGACTAGCGGGAATGGGCCAAGAGACCCAGTACTTC. It is translated as CASSPGLAGMGQETQYF.